Presented here are 25 T cell receptor beta chains from one specimen sequenced in a study of blood T cells in healthy people across ages. Combining a sample-barcoded 5' primer with a J-beta primer mix, a second PCR ran for roughly 7 to 12 cycles. From the 5' RACE reads, TCRdb called clonotypes with MiXCR, one entry per CDR3 protein. The sample lists around 520,000 distinct CDR3 sequences, roughly a quarter occurring once. These data also formed part of another study, on T cells of mothers and their children.

The sample comprised blood. The receptors stem from a boy between 2 and 15 years old in good health.

The chain combines TRBV12-3 or TRBV12-4 with TRBJ2-7; TRBD2 matches at 10 bases. CDR3 length: 15 residues. With 4 bases clipped from V and 4 bases from J, the junction kept 7 bases outside the gene matches. CDR3 residues: CASSSKLAGEYEQYF. In DNA form, the CDR3 reads TGTGCCAGCAGTTCCAAGCTAGCGGGAGAATACGAGCAGTACTTC.

The chain links TRBV7-2 to TRBJ2-5; unclear D gene. Looked up from germline, CDR1 is SGHTA and CDR2 is FQGNSA. V was cut by 5 bases and J by 3 bases, with 19 bases left in between. The CDR3 has 16 residues. The CDR3 region has the DNA TGTGCCAGCAGCCCCCGCCAGGCGGCCGCGGAAGAGACCCAGTACTTC. Translation gives CASSPRQAAAEETQYF.

There are a few counts of this clonotype. The V call is TRBV12-3 or TRBV12-4, the J call TRBJ1-1; tentatively, D is TRBD1 (6 bases). The ends were cut back, 5 bases at V and 8 bases at J, with 15 bases in the middle. This CDR3 spans 13 amino acids. CDR3 coding DNA: TGTGCCAGCAGTCCAACCCCACAGGGAGAAGCTTTCTTT. Amino acid sequence: CASSPTPQGEAFF.

This clonotype was seen a few times. A read error may account for a junction end that differs from germline. The genes are TRBV5-1 and TRBJ1-2, with D maybe TRBD1 (5 bases). The CDR3 has 13 residues. Looked up from germline, CDR1 is SGHRS and CDR2 is YFSETQ. For the CDR3, the DNA is TGCGTCAGCAGCCCAGGGCAATCTTATGGCTACACCTTC. This codes for CVSSPGQSYGYTF.

The chain combines TRBV20-1 with TRBJ2-5; D not resolved. Trimming took off 0 bases at V and 5 bases at J, with 13 bases between the two ends. The CDR3 is 14 residues long. From germline, CDR1 is DFQATT and CDR2 SNEGSKA (reference sequence). The CDR3 coding sequence is TGCAGTGCTAGAGATCCCGGGCACTACGAGACCCAGTACTTC. Protein sequence: CSARDPGHYETQYF.

The V and J genes are TRBV7-3 and TRBJ2-5; D remains unclear. V lost 0 bases, J lost 5 bases, and 10 bases lay in between. The CDR3 spans 14 residues. Germline CDR1 SGHTA, CDR2 FQGTGA. The CDR3 sequence is CASSLTSPPETQYF. In DNA form, the CDR3 reads TGTGCCAGCAGCTTAACGTCGCCCCCGGAGACCCAGTACTTC. Combining the CDR3 with reference TRBV7-3 and TRBJ2-5 gives the whole variable domain GAGVSQTPSNKVTEKGKYVELRCDPISGHTALYWYRQSLGQGPEFLIYFQGTGAADDSGLPNDRFFAVRPEGSVSTLKIQRTERGDSAVYLCASSLTSPPETQYFGPGTRLLVL.

This sequence joins TRBV7-2 and TRBJ2-5; the match to TRBD2 covers 8 bases. The J call may be mistaken, given a closer DNA end match to TRBJ2-1. CDR3 length: 15 residues. Germline CDR1 and CDR2: SGHTA and FQGNSA. CDR3 nucleotides: TGTGCCAGCAGCTCCGGGACTAGAGGCGGGTGGGAGCAGTTCTTC. Translation gives CASSSGTRGGWEQFF.

This clonotype was seen a few times. The V gene is TRBV10-3, the J gene TRBJ1-2, with 7 bases identical to TRBD1. Germline V lookup: CDR1 ENHRY, CDR2 SYGVKD. The J segment lost 3 bases and the V segment lost 10 bases, leaving 11 bases of the junction unmatched. The CDR3 runs to 14 residues. The CDR3 loop is CATAREGADYGYTF. CDR3 DNA: TGTGCCACCGCCCGGGAGGGGGCTGACTATGGCTACACCTTC.

This clonotype was counted a single time. The chain employs TRBV29-1 and TRBJ2-7, with unresolved D. There are 11 residues in the CDR3. Germline CDR1 reads SQVTM; CDR2 reads ANQGSEA. With 1 base removed from V and 3 bases from J, the gap between germline ends came to 4 bases. Written as DNA, the CDR3 is TGCAGCGTTGAAGGCAGCTACGAGCAGTACTTC. Protein sequence: CSVEGSYEQYF.

This clonotype was counted only a few times. The chain links TRBV9 to TRBJ2-7, with D possibly matching TRBD1 (7 bases). Trimming removed 2 bases at V and 5 bases at J, with 17 bases between. Germline loops: CDR1 SGDLS, CDR2 YYNGEE. The CDR3 length is 15 residues. Here the CDR3 reads CASSVGTAGRDEQYF. The CDR3 nucleotides read TGTGCCAGCAGCGTCGGGACAGCGGGCCGGGACGAGCAGTACTTC.

The chain links TRBV7-9 to TRBJ1-3, with D perhaps TRBD1 (6 bases). Germline V gene lookup returns CDR1 SEHNR and CDR2 FQNEAQ (reference sequence). Trimming shortened V by 11 bases and J by 3 bases, and 17 bases separated the two germline ends. The CDR3 runs 14 residues. CDR3 bases: TGTGCCTGTCTCATGGGGGCGAATGGAAACACCATATATTTT. Encoded protein: CACLMGANGNTIYF.

Only a few counts were recorded for this clonotype. The chain recombines TRBV5-1 with TRBJ2-1, with 15 bases identical to TRBD2. Germline values: CDR1 SGHRS, CDR2 YFSETQ. The V and J ends lost 4 bases and 1 base, in that order; junction bases with no gene match: 6. The CDR3 has 18 residues. The CDR3 DNA is TGCGCCAGCAGCCCCGGACTAGCGGGAGGGCCTTCCTACAATGAGCAGTTCTTC. It is translated as CASSPGLAGGPSYNEQFF.

This chain connects TRBV3-1 to TRBJ1-2; a possible D gene is TRBD1 (5 bases). The V gene's germline CDR1 is LGHDT and CDR2 YNNKEL (reference sequence). V lost 1 base to trimming and J lost 7 bases, with 16 bases between them. This CDR3 has 15 amino acids. CDR3 protein: CASSQVEGPHGGYTF. The CDR3 nucleotides read TGTGCCAGCAGCCAAGTGGAGGGGCCACATGGTGGCTACACCTTC.

This clonotype was picked up one time. This chain uses TRBV29-1 with TRBJ2-5; tentative D call: TRBD2 (5 bases). This CDR3 is 12 amino acids long. V was clipped by 5 bases and J by 5 bases, with 12 bases between them. From germline, CDR1 is SQVTM and CDR2 ANQGSEA. The DNA for the CDR3 is TGCAGCGTTAGGGCAGGCGGGGAGACCCAGTACTTC. Translating it yields CSVRAGGETQYF.

J is TRBJ2-1 and V is TRBV5-1; D gene ambiguous. From germline, CDR1 is SGHRS and CDR2 YFSETQ. The CDR3 is 15 amino acids. V lost 2 bases and J 10 bases, leaving 19 bases between the germline ends. The CDR3, as DNA: TGCGCCAGCAGCTTAGACCCAAGACCCGTTCTGGAGCAGTTCTTC. This translates into CASSLDPRPVLEQFF.

This chain joins TRBV7-9 and TRBJ1-1; D may be TRBD1 (6 bases). Germline CDR1 reads SEHNR; CDR2 reads FQNEAQ (reference sequence). The ends were cut back, 6 bases at V and 1 base at J, with 15 bases in the middle. The CDR3 contains 15 residues. CDR3 residues: CASRIGGRGNTEAFF. The CDR3 DNA follows: TGTGCCAGCAGGATAGGGGGGCGGGGGAACACTGAAGCTTTCTTT.

This clonotype was observed a handful of times. The rearrangement uses TRBV20-1 and TRBJ2-7, with no clear D. V was shortened by 3 bases and J by 1 base, with 10 bases between the two germline ends. The CDR3 totals 13 residues. Germline-derived CDR1 and CDR2 are DFQATT and SNEGSKA (reference sequence). In nucleotides, the CDR3 is TGCAGTGCTAGTCCGGGTTCTTCCTACGAGCAGTACTTC. This codes for CSASPGSSYEQYF.

The V call is TRBV10-3, the J call TRBJ2-2; D is unclear. This CDR3 region has 12 residues. V lost 6 bases to trimming and J lost 1 base, with 3 bases between them. Germline V CDR1 and CDR2: ENHRY, SYGVKD. CDR3 in DNA: TGTGCCATCAGCAGGAACACCGGGGAGCTGTTTTTT. Amino acids: CAISRNTGELFF.

This sequence joins TRBV5-1 and TRBJ2-3, with D unresolved. The CDR3 length is 14 residues. V was clipped by 1 base and J by 4 bases, with 10 bases between them. Germline V gene sequence: CDR1 SGHRS, CDR2 YFSETQ. The CDR3 bases are TGCGCCAGCAGCTTGCGGAACTCGGCAGATACGCAGTATTTT. Translated: CASSLRNSADTQYF.

This clonotype was picked up a small number of times. The chain combines TRBV3-1 with TRBJ1-1; no clear D gene. CDR3 length equals 13 residues. Germline CDR1 LGHDT, CDR2 YNNKEL (reference sequence). Trimming took off 5 bases at V and 3 bases at J, with 10 bases between the two ends. The CDR3 coding sequence is TGTGCCAGCAGCATAAGGGTTCACACTGAAGCTTTCTTT. It translates to CASSIRVHTEAFF.

This clonotype was observed a handful of times. This chain connects TRBV30 to TRBJ2-5; 13 nucleotides agree with TRBD2. Matching the DNA end better, TRBJ2-1 makes the J call doubtful. Germline CDR1 GTSNPN, CDR2 SVGIG (reference sequence). The CDR3 loop spans 15 amino acids. The CDR3 DNA is TGTGCCTGGAGTCTCACTAGCGGGGGGGGGATTGAGCAGTTCTTC. It encodes CAWSLTSGGGIEQFF.

This clonotype came up a few times. The chain combines TRBV6-4 with TRBJ1-1; D is ambiguous. The V gene lost 3 bases and the J gene lost 3 bases, with 8 bases spanning the gap. Germline V gene lookup returns CDR1 MRHNA and CDR2 SNTAGT. This CDR3 comprises 13 residues. CDR3 nucleotides: TGTGCCAGCAGTGAGACGCGCGACACTGAAGCTTTCTTT. Translation: CASSETRDTEAFF.

This rearrangement joins TRBV7-9 to TRBJ2-7; 8 positions agree with TRBD2. V was clipped by 10 bases and J by 4 bases; unmatched bases: 12. The germline CDR1 and CDR2 sequences are SEHNR and FQNEAQ (reference sequence). The CDR3 contains 14 residues. The CDR3 DNA follows: TGTGCCAACATCCCCGCCAGCGGGAGTTACGAGCAGTACTTC. The encoded protein is CANIPASGSYEQYF.

This clonotype was observed a few times. The V gene is TRBV7-2, the J gene TRBJ2-5, with TRBD2 matching 10 bases. The germline V gene has CDR1 SGHTA and CDR2 FQGNSA. V lost 5 bases to trimming and J lost 9 bases; unmatched junction nucleotides: 12. This CDR3 spans 15 amino acids. DNA of the CDR3: TGTGCCAGCAGCCCAGAGCTAGCGGGAGTCGCCCCCCAGTACTTC. This translates into CASSPELAGVAPQYF.

The rearrangement joins TRBV10-3 to TRBJ1-1, with D perhaps TRBD1 (5 bases). This CDR3 is built from 14 residues. V gave up 5 bases and J gave up 1 base, with 11 bases separating them. Germline V CDR1 and CDR2: ENHRY, SYGVKD. The DNA of the CDR3 is TGTGCCATCAGTTCGGGACGCACGAACACTGAAGCTTTCTTT. It is translated as CAISSGRTNTEAFF.